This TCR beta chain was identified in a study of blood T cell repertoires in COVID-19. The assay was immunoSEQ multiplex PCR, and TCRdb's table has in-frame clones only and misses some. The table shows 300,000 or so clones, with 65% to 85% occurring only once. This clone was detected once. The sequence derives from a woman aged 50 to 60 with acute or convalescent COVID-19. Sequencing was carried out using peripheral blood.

CDR3 residues: CASSVDINQPQHF. CDR3 DNA sequence: TGTGCCAGCAGCGTAGACATCAATCAGCCCCAGCATTTT. The chain carries TRBV9 and TRBJ1-5, with no clear D. The CDR3 contains 13 residues. V lost 0 bases to trimming and J lost 3 bases, with 4 bases between them. CDR1 SGDLS and CDR2 YYNGEE come from the germline V gene.